Listed below are T cell receptor beta chains from one sample, sequenced in a study of identical twins. Via MiXCR, TCRdb re-called the 5' RACE reads, giving one row per CDR3 protein. The sample yields roughly 700,000 distinct CDR3 sequences, 8.5% to 9.5% seen once. This same sample was also taken into another study, of yellow fever vaccine responses in identical twins.

Specimen: PBMCs. The receptors come from a woman younger than 30 in good health. Each CDR3 is given with its conserved first and last residue. The order of the fields is V gene, CDR3 protein.

TRBV12-3/TRBV12-4 | CASSSLHGQEETQYF
TRBV28 | CASFSGGRWTGELFF
TRBV27 | CASSGYTYEQYF
TRBV20-1 | CSARDKGQRSNQPQHF
TRBV3-1 | CASSPRDRVEPQHF
TRBV7-9 | CASSLETSYEQYF
TRBV29-1 | CSVGSFTGGSETQYF
TRBV11-2 | CASSMNRGYEQFF
TRBV7-6 | CASSPSGLDYEQYF
TRBV10-3 | CAISVGGGGYNEQFF
TRBV6-4 | CASSDSPDSNQPQHF
TRBV20-1 | CSARPGQIYEQYF
TRBV14 | CASSHMSEQYF
TRBV10-3 | CAISEGHRETQYF
TRBV12-3/TRBV12-4 | CASSIGRSPGGEQFF
TRBV5-1 | CASSSTGTKDTQYF
TRBV19 | CASSIGTGQSYEQYF
TRBV10-3 | CAIVGQGNEQYF
TRBV4-2 | CASSQDSNFNSPLHF
TRBV20-1 | CSAPLRGVSYNEQFF
TRBV20-1 | CSARPLDEQFF
TRBV12-3/TRBV12-4 | CASSSPPRGTDTQYF
TRBV20-1 | CSAPIAGAETQYF
TRBV29-1 | CSVKRGGARYTEAFF
TRBV19 | CASSTTLAGGYNEQFF
TRBV4-3 | CASSRSIGGLDTQYF
TRBV28 | CASSFSDRAYEQYF
TRBV12-3/TRBV12-4 | CASSLGEKLFF
TRBV29-1 | CSVGLAGDYEQYF
TRBV11-2 | CASSLPPGNKAKNIQYF
TRBV7-9 | CASSSRLADGPDTQYF
TRBV2 | CASSESGVGANVLTF
TRBV4-3 | CASSQWGGTGELFF
TRBV7-2 | CASSLATGVSEQYF
TRBV11-2 | CASRALVNEQFF
TRBV20-1 | CSARRSLGGGISSYNEQFF
TRBV4-3 | CASSHNRDSPYEQYF
TRBV12-3/TRBV12-4 | CASSRGQNTGELFF
TRBV9 | CASSVDPDSGNTIYF
TRBV3-1 | CASSQDWGPGAQYF
TRBV5-6 | CASSFLPKTPSYNEQFF
TRBV25-1 | CASSDSSAQYF
TRBV10-3 | CAIRQDSYEQYF
TRBV11-2 | CASSLIVGAHTEAFF
TRBV4-2 | CASSQSLASEQYF
TRBV5-1 | CASSLVFDLAYNEQFF
TRBV6-2/TRBV6-3 | CASTLEDEQFF
TRBV10-3 | CAISEGTSGSQYF
TRBV12-3/TRBV12-4 | CASSLLLQETQYF
TRBV12-3/TRBV12-4 | CASSYVPGLAGGLSGELFF
TRBV20-1 | CSALLYSWYQETQYF
TRBV7-2 | CASSLGGQPYQPQHF
TRBV7-6 | CASSLAQLGGTNTGELFF
TRBV12-3/TRBV12-4 | CASSPGQGISYEQYF
TRBV27 | CASGLGSYEQYF
TRBV3-1 | CASSQDNWLDTEAFF
TRBV7-2 | CASSSLVSDTQYF
TRBV5-6 | CASSLQGGLARRGETQYF
TRBV9 | CASSLPPGTSSYNEQFF